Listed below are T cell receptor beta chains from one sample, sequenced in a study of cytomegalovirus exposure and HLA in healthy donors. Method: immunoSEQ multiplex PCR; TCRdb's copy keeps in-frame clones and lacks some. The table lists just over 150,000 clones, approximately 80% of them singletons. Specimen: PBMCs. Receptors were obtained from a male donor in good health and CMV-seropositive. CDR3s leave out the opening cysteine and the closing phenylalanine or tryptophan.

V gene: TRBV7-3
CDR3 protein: ASSLFSYQF

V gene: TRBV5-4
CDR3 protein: ATVQGMGEQY

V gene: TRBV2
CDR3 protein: ASSPDRAGANVLT

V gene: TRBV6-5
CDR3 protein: ASSYDGLLSGNTIY

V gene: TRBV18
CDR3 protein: ASSSGQEQPQH

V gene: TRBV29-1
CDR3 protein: SVDLDPGTNTEAF

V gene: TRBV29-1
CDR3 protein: SGGGTEAF

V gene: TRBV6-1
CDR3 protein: ASSEGIGPGQPQH

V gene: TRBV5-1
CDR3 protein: ASSRRLAGAYEQY

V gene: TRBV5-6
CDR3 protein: ASSFQGSGNTIY

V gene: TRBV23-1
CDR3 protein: ASSLGQGQPQH

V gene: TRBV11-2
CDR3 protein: ASSPTGAADTEAF

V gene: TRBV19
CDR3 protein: ASRPPRGPEAF

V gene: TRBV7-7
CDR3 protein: ASSTSGRLDTQY

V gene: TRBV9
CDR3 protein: ASSVGRASGSRDTQY

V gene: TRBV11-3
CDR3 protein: ASSFDSGSYNEQF

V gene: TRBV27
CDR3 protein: ASSPTGFAGNTIY

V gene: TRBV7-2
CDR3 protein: ASSIGLAATYEQY

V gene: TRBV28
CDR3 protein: ASSFRGATEAF

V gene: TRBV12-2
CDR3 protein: ASRLAASGWGGSRNTEAF

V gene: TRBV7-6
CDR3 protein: ASSLETHANTGELF

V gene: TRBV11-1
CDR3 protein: ASSLGLAGVPYEQY

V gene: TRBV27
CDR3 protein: ASSLSWDRAYQETQY

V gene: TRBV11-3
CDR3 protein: ASSLFGGTGRIYEQY

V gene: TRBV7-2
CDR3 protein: ASSLGGRGRAF

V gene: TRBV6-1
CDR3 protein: ASSARRSGASTDTQY

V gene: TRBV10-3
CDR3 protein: AISLQGSGYGYT

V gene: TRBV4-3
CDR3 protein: ASSPYSYSGNTIY

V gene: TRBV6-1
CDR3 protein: ASSVRQGGTEAF

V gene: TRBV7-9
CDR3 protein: ASSRDRGTPVSQPQH